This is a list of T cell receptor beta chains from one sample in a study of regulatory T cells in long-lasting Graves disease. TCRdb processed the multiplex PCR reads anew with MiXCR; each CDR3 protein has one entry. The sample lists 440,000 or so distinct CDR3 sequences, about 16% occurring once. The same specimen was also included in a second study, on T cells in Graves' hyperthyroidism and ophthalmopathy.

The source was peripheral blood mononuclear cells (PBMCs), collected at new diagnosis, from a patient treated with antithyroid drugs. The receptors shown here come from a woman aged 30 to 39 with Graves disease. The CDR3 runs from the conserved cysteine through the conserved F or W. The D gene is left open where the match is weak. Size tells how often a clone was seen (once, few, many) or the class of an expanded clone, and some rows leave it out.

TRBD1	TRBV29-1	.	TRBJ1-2	CSVEPIWTGSIDGYTF	TGCAGCGTGGAGCCCATCTGGACAGGCAGCATCGATGGCTACACCTTC
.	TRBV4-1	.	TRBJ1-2	CASSQESTDLYDYTF	TGCGCCAGCAGCCAAGAATCGACAGATCTCTATGACTACACCTTC
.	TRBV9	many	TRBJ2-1	CASSVGHLGGGLSSYNEQFF	TGTGCCAGCAGCGTAGGTCATCTCGGCGGGGGCTTAAGCTCCTACAATGAGCAGTTCTTC
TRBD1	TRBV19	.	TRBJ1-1	CASRQGITEAFF	TGTGCCAGTCGACAGGGGATCACTGAAGCTTTCTTT
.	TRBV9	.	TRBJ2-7	CASSVDGRPYEQYF	TGTGCCAGCAGCGTAGATGGACGGCCCTACGAGCAGTACTTC
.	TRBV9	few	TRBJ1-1	CASIPLGTVNTEAFF	TGTGCCAGCATCCCCCTAGGGACGGTGAACACTGAAGCTTTCTTT
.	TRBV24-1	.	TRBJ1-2	CATSDSGDSGYTF	TGTGCCACCAGTGATTCAGGGGATTCTGGCTACACCTTC
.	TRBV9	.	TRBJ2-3	CASSPQGRTSTDTQYF	TGTGCCAGCAGCCCCCAGGGACGAACTAGCACAGATACGCAGTATTTT
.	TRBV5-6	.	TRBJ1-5	CASSAGGGPPQPQHF	TGTGCCAGCAGCGCCGGGGGGGGGCCCCCTCAGCCCCAGCATTTT
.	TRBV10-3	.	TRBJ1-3	CALSKGLGNTIYF	TGTGCCCTATCCAAGGGCCTGGGAAACACCATATATTTT
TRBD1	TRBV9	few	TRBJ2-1	CASSFLTGGDYNEQFF	TGTGCCAGCAGCTTCCTGACAGGGGGCGACTACAATGAGCAGTTCTTC
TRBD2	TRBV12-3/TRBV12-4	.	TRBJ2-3	CASIPTSGKDTRTDTQYF	TGTGCCAGCATCCCGACTAGCGGGAAGGACACAAGGACAGATACGCAGTATTTT
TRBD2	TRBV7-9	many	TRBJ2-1	CASSLGGGTSVYNEQFF	TGTGCCAGCAGCTTAGGGGGGGGGACTAGCGTCTACAATGAGCAGTTCTTC
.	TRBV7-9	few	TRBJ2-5	CASSPIVSRGETQYF	TGTGCCAGCAGCCCAATAGTGAGTCGCGGAGAGACCCAGTACTTC
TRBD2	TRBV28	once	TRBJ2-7	CASSFFPGLAGGRPYEQYF	TGTGCCAGCAGTTTCTTTCCGGGACTAGCGGGAGGTCGCCCCTACGAGCAGTACTTC
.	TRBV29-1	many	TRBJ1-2	CSVAGARDGYTF	TGCAGCGTTGCAGGCGCCCGGGATGGCTACACCTTC
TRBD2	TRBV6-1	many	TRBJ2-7	CASMQLGGPGEQYF	TGTGCCAGCATGCAGTTGGGAGGGCCAGGCGAGCAGTACTTC
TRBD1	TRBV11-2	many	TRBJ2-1	CASSYLDRGRNEQFF	TGTGCCAGCAGCTACTTGGACAGGGGGCGCAATGAGCAGTTCTTC
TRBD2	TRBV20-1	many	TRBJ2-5	CSATSPSGRPPQYF	TGCAGTGCTACCTCGCCTAGCGGGAGGCCGCCCCAGTACTTC
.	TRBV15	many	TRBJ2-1	CATSSGSSYNEQFF	TGTGCCACCAGCAGCGGGAGCTCCTACAATGAGCAGTTCTTC
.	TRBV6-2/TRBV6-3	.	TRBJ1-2	CASSSPPRESGGYTF	TGTGCCAGCAGTTCCCCCCCGAGGGAGAGTGGGGGCTACACCTTC
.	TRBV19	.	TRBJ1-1	CASSGRGAGMNTEAFF	TGTGCCAGTAGCGGGCGGGGGGCGGGCATGAACACTGAAGCTTTCTTT
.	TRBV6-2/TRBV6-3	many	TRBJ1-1	CASSYGAEAFF	TGTGCCAGCAGTTACGGAGCTGAAGCTTTCTTT
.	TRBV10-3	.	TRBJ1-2	CAISEGGGPNTGAYGYTF	TGTGCCATCAGTGAGGGGGGGGGACCTAACACCGGGGCCTATGGCTACACCTTC
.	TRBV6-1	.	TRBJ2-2	CASSAGVGELFF	TGTGCCAGCAGTGCAGGCGTCGGGGAGCTGTTTTTT
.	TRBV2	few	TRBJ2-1	CASSGRKRVRFF	TGTGCCAGCAGTGGGAGGAAGCGGGTCCGGTTCTTC
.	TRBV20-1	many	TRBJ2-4	CSATGVEAKNIQYF	TGCAGTGCTACTGGGGTGGAAGCCAAAAACATTCAGTACTTC
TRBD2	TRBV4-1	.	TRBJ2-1	CASSQDAWSGLAEGGEQFF	TGCGCCAGCAGCCAAGATGCGTGGTCCGGACTAGCGGAGGGGGGGGAGCAGTTCTTC